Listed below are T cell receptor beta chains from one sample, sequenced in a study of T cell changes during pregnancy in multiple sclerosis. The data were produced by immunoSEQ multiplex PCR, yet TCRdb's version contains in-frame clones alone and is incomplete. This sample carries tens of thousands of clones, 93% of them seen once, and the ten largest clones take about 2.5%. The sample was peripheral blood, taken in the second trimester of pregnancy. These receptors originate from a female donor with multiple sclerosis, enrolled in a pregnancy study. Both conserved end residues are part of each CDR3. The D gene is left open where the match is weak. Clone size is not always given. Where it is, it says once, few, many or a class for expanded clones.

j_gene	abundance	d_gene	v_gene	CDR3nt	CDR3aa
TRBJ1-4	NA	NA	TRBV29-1	TGCAGCGTTGTATACTATGAAAAACTGTTTTTT	CSVVYYEKLFF
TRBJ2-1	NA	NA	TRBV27	TGTGCCAGCAGTTGGGGCAGTGGCTACAATGAGCAGTTCTTC	CASSWGSGYNEQFF
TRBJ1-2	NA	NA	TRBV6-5	TGTGCCAGCAGTTACGGGGAGGGCAGCTACTATGGCTACACCTTC	CASSYGEGSYYGYTF
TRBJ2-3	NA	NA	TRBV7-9	TGTGCCAGCAGCAAACGAGGTGCGACAGATACGCAGTATTTT	CASSKRGATDTQYF
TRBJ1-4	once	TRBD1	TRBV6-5	TGTGCCAGCAGCCGTGACAGGGGGGGAAATGAAAAACTGTTTTTT	CASSRDRGGNEKLFF
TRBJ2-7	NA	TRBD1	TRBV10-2	TGCGCCAGCACCCGGGACAGCACCGACTCCTACGAGCAGTACTTC	CASTRDSTDSYEQYF
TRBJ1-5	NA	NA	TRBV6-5	TGTGCCAGCAGTTACTCGGGCAGGGGTGGCAATCAGCCCCAGCATTTT	CASSYSGRGGNQPQHF
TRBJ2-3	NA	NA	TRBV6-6	TGTGCCAGCCGAACCACGGGGAGGGGGGTCAATACGCAGTATTTT	CASRTTGRGVNTQYF
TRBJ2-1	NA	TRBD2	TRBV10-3	TGTGCCATCAGTGAAGGGACTAGCGGGGCGGTCAATGAGCAGTTCTTC	CAISEGTSGAVNEQFF
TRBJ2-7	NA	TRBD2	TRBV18	TGTGCCAGCTCACGGACCCGGGGGGTATGGACCTACGAGCAGTACTTC	CASSRTRGVWTYEQYF
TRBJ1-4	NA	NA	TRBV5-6	TGTGCCAGCAGCTTGGGGCTAGCAACTAATGAAAAACTGTTTTTT	CASSLGLATNEKLFF
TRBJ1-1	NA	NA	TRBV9	TGTGCCAGCAGCCAGGCGGGGGAGGGGTTGAACACTGAAGCTTTCTTT	CASSQAGEGLNTEAFF
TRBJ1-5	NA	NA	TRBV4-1	TGCGCCAGCAGCCAAGATTCCGCCGGGTTGACTTCCAACAATCAGCCCCAGCATTTT	CASSQDSAGLTSNNQPQHF
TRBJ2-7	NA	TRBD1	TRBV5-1	TGCGCCAGCAGCACGGACAGGGGCCGGGTGGTCGAGCAGTACTTC	CASSTDRGRVVEQYF
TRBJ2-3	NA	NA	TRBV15	TGTGCCACCCGAGAGGGCACAGATACGCAGTATTTT	CATREGTDTQYF
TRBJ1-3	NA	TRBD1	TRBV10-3	TGTGCCATCAGTGGGACAGGGGGAAACACCATATATTTT	CAISGTGGNTIYF
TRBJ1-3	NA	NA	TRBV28	TGTGCCAGCAGTTTAGCAGGGACTGGAAACACCATATATTTT	CASSLAGTGNTIYF
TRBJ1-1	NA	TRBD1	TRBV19	TGTGCCAGTAGTAGGACAGGGGACACTGAAGCTTTCTTT	CASSRTGDTEAFF
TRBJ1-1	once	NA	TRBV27	TGTGCCAGCAGTAAAGGATTAGGGGCAAACACTGAAGCTTTCTTT	CASSKGLGANTEAFF
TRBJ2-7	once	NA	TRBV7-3	TGTGCCAGCAGCAAACAAACAGGGTCCGAGCAGTACTTC	CASSKQTGSEQYF
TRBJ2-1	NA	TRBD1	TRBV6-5	TGTGCCAGCAGTTTCGACAGGGTCAACGATGAGCAGTTCTTC	CASSFDRVNDEQFF
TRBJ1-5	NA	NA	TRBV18	TGTGCCAGCTCACCCTCCCGGGGTCATAGCAATCAGCCCCAGCATTTT	CASSPSRGHSNQPQHF
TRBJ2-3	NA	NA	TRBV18	TGTGCCAGCTCACCACCTAAGGACAACCCCACGCAGTATTTT	CASSPPKDNPTQYF
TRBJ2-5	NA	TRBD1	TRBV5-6	TGTGCCAGCAGCTCTCGGGGACAGGCGCGAGAGACCCAGTACTTC	CASSSRGQARETQYF
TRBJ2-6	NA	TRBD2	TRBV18	TGTGCCAGCTCACCACTAGCGGGGGGGCCTTCTGGGGCCAACGTCCTGACTTTC	CASSPLAGGPSGANVLTF
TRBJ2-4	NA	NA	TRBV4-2	TGTGCCAGCAGGGGGCAGGATGCTCAGTACTTC	CASRGQDAQYF
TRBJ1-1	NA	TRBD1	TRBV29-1	TGCAGCGCCGTAATTAGACAGGGACGCAACACTGAAGCTTTCTTT	CSAVIRQGRNTEAFF
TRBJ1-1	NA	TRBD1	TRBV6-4	TGTGCCAGCAGTTTTAGGACAGGGGATGAAGCTTTCTTT	CASSFRTGDEAFF
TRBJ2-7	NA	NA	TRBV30	TGTGCCTGGAGCGGGGGATCCGGACCCTACGAGCAGTACTTC	CAWSGGSGPYEQYF
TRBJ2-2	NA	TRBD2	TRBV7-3	TGTGCCAGCAGCTTATTCGGCGGGGGGAACACCGGGGAGCTGTTTTTT	CASSLFGGGNTGELFF
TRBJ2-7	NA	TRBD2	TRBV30	TGTGCCTGGATAGGTAGCGGGAGGGGTAGGGGCTACGAGCAGTACTTC	CAWIGSGRGRGYEQYF
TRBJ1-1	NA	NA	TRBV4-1	TGCGCCAGCAGCCAACCCCTCGACCCAGGTTTTAGAGCTTTCTTT	CASSQPLDPGFRAFF
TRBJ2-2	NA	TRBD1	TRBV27	TGTGCCAGCAGTGCCGACAGGGTCCTGTTTTTT	CASSADRVLFF
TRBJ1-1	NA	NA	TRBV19	TGTGCCAGTACCCGTCTGCGGGTAAACACTGAAGCTTTCTTT	CASTRLRVNTEAFF
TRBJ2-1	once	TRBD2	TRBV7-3	TGTGCCAGCAGCTTAAAGGCGGGGGGCGCACATGAGCAGTTCTTC	CASSLKAGGAHEQFF
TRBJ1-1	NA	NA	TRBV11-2	TGTGCCAGCAGCTATTCGGGGAGGGAATTGAACACTGAAGCTTTCTTT	CASSYSGRELNTEAFF
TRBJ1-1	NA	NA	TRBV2	TGTGCCACGCGCGGGACGAACACTGAAGCTTTCTTT	CATRGTNTEAFF
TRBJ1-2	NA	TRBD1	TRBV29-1	TGCAGCGTTGTGGACAGGAGCTATGGCTACACCTTC	CSVVDRSYGYTF
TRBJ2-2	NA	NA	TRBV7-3	TGTGCCAGCAGCCCGCGCACCGGGGAGCTGTTTTTT	CASSPRTGELFF
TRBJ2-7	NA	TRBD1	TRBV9	TGTGCCAGCAGCGTAGATCCCGGGACAGGGAACTACGAGCAGTACTTC	CASSVDPGTGNYEQYF
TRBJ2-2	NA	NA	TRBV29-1	TGCAGCGTTGTGCAGTCGAACACCGGGGAGCTGTTTTTT	CSVVQSNTGELFF
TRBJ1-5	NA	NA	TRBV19	TGTGCCAGTAGTATCCGCGGCAATAGCAATCAGCCCCAGCATTTT	CASSIRGNSNQPQHF
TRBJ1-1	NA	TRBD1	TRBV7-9	TGTGCCAGCAGCCCGGACAGGGGATCTGAAGCTTTCTTT	CASSPDRGSEAFF
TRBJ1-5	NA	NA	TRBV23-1	TGCGCCAGCAGTCGCCACAGGATCCGAGGCAATCAGCCCCAGCATTTT	CASSRHRIRGNQPQHF
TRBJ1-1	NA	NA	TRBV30	TGTGCCTGGAGTCAGGGTGAAGCTTTCTTT	CAWSQGEAFF
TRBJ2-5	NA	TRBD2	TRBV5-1	TGCGCCAGCAGCTTCCGACTAGCGGGGGGGCCGGGGGGCGAGACCCAGTACTTC	CASSFRLAGGPGGETQYF
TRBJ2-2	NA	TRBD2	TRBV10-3	TGTGCCATCAGGGGGACTAGCGGGATCTCCGGGGAGCTGTTTTTT	CAIRGTSGISGELFF
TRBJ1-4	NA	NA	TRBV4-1	TGCGCCAGCAGCCTACCCGGGCAGGGCGCTAATGAAAAACTGTTTTTT	CASSLPGQGANEKLFF
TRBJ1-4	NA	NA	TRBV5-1	TGCGCCAGCGCAGGCCGCCCTGGTGAAAAACTGTTTTTT	CASAGRPGEKLFF
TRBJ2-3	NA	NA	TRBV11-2	TGTGCCAGCAGCTTAGTAGTCTCCCTCACAGATACGCAGTATTTT	CASSLVVSLTDTQYF
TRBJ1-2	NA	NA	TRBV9	TGTGCCAGCAGCTCAGGGGACGGAAGGTACCTCTATGGCTACACCTTC	CASSSGDGRYLYGYTF
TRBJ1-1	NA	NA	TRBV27	TGTGCCAGCAGTAGCGGAGGAAACGGTAAAGCTTTCTTT	CASSSGGNGKAFF
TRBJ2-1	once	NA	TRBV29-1	TGCAGCGTTGTGTGGCGGGAAATGGGGCAGTTCTTC	CSVVWREMGQFF
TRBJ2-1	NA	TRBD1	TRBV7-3	TGTGCCAGCAGCGACGGGGACAGATTTAAATTCTTC	CASSDGDRFKFF